This note documents a single T cell receptor beta chain sequence. CDR3 length: 15 amino acids. CDR1 SGHRS and CDR2 YFSETQ come from the germline V gene. The V end was cut by 3 bases, the J end by 5 bases, with 12 bases between. These data belong to a study of blood T cell repertoires in COVID-19. Original handling: It was from reference gene primer amplification that nucleated cell counts were estimated. The method was immunoSEQ multiplex PCR; TCRdb's version includes in-frame clones alone and lacks a portion of them. The V and J calls and clone size are taken from that table; D and trimming were inferred from the DNA. The sample shows 200,000 to 300,000 clones, around nine tenths of them seen only once.

The receptor was isolated from a woman aged 55-70 years with COVID-19, enrolled during active disease. V and J are TRBV5-1 and TRBJ1-6; TRBD1 might be the D (5 bases). Sequencing input: peripheral blood. The CDR3 DNA follows: TGCGCCAGCAGCTCCCAGGGTGGAGATAATTCACCCCTCCACTTT. Amino acid sequence: CASSSQGGDNSPLHF.